Listed below are T cell receptor beta chains from one sample, sequenced in a study of radiotherapy plus CTLA-4 blockade in lung cancer. Generated by immunoSEQ multiplex PCR, the TCRdb table keeps only in-frame clones and is missing some. Seen here are roughly 80,000 clones, more than 60% observed once, and the top ten hold less than 4%. The specimen was peripheral blood, collected from a patient treated with radiotherapy plus ipilimumab. The origin of the receptors is a human donor with non-small cell lung cancer who had a partial response to radiotherapy plus ipilimumab. Some clones in this sample may be carry-over from other donors' samples. The CDR3 runs from the conserved cysteine through the conserved F or W. A D gene is named only where the DNA matches it firmly. Expanded clones get a size class; other rows say once, few or many, or leave the size out.

J gene,D gene,clone size,V gene,CDR3 DNA,CDR3 protein
TRBJ2-5,TRBD2,-,TRBV2,TGTGCCAGCGGAGATGGGTTTTGGGGGGGGACCCAGTACTTC,CASGDGFWGGTQYF
TRBJ2-1,-,-,TRBV27,TGTGCCAGCAGAAGGGACTTGCGAAATGAGCAGTTCTTC,CASRRDLRNEQFF
TRBJ1-2,TRBD1,-,TRBV28,TGTGCCAGCCAGGACAGGGGTAGTGGCTACACCTTC,CASQDRGSGYTF
TRBJ2-7,TRBD2,-,TRBV7-6,TGTGCCAGCAGCTCCTCGCGACTAGCGGGGATGGACGAGCAGTACTTC,CASSSSRLAGMDEQYF
TRBJ2-7,TRBD1,-,TRBV19,TGTGCCAGTAGTACGACAGGGGGGTCGTACGAGCAGTACTTC,CASSTTGGSYEQYF
TRBJ2-7,-,few,TRBV28,TGTGCCAGCAGTTTTTATCAGGGTACCAGCTCCTACGAGCAGTACTTC,CASSFYQGTSSYEQYF
TRBJ2-7,TRBD2,once,TRBV28,TGTGCCAGCAGCCCCGAGGGACTAGCGGGTCCCTCCTACGAGCAGTACTTC,CASSPEGLAGPSYEQYF
TRBJ2-2,-,few,TRBV27,TGTGCCAGCAGGAGGGGACACAACACCGGGGAGCTGTTTTTT,CASRRGHNTGELFF
TRBJ1-5,-,-,TRBV6-6,TGTGCCAGCAGTTACCTACCCAGGGTCGATCAGCCCCAGCATTTT,CASSYLPRVDQPQHF
TRBJ2-3,-,-,TRBV18,TGTGCCAGCTCACCTAGCGACGGCACAGATACGCAGTATTTT,CASSPSDGTDTQYF
TRBJ1-4,-,-,TRBV9,TGTGCCAGCAGCGTATCTGGACAGTTTGGCGAAAAACTGTTTTTT,CASSVSGQFGEKLFF
TRBJ2-1,TRBD2,-,TRBV2,TGTGCCAGCAGGCCGGGACTAGCGGGGGGCAGGCAGTTCTTC,CASRPGLAGGRQFF
TRBJ2-1,TRBD1,once,TRBV6-1,TGTGCCAGCAGAAGACAGGGACATGAGCAGTTCTTC,CASRRQGHEQFF
TRBJ1-6,TRBD1,-,TRBV4-3,TGCGCCAGCAGCCAAGTAGGGACAGGGGATTCACCCCTCCACTTT,CASSQVGTGDSPLHF
TRBJ1-4,TRBD1,-,TRBV11-2,TGTGCCAGCAGCTCTCCGGGGACAGGGAACGAAAAACTGTTTTTT,CASSSPGTGNEKLFF
TRBJ2-6,-,-,TRBV25-1,TGTGCCAGCAGTCCTCAGGGGACTGGGGCCAACGTCCTGACTTTC,CASSPQGTGANVLTF
TRBJ1-2,TRBD1,-,TRBV5-1,TGCGCCAGCAGTCCCCCCTCAGGGGGCGCCTATGGCTACACCTTC,CASSPPSGGAYGYTF
TRBJ1-5,-,-,TRBV5-5,TGTGCCAGCAGCTTGGGCCAGAATAGCAATCAGCCCCAGCATTTT,CASSLGQNSNQPQHF
TRBJ1-3,TRBD1,once,TRBV4-3,TGCGCCAGCAGCCAAGACCGGGACAGGGGGATTGACTCTGGAAACACCATATATTTT,CASSQDRDRGIDSGNTIYF
TRBJ1-2,TRBD1,-,TRBV30,TGTGCCTGGCAGCGGGGGGGACAGGGGGATTATGGCTACACCTTC,CAWQRGGQGDYGYTF
TRBJ2-3,TRBD2,-,TRBV6-6,TGTGCCAGCAGCCCTCATAGCGGGGGGACATATTATACGCAGTATTTT,CASSPHSGGTYYTQYF
TRBJ1-4,TRBD1,-,TRBV28,TGTGCCAGCTCCCGCGGGGCGGACAGGGAAACGACTAATGAAAAACTGTTTTTT,CASSRGADRETTNEKLFF
TRBJ1-1,-,-,TRBV10-3,TGTGCCATCAGTGCCGGGATGAACACTGAAGCTTTCTTT,CAISAGMNTEAFF
TRBJ1-2,-,-,TRBV19,TGTGCCAGTAAACCGCAAGGGGCGGTTTATGGCTACACCTTC,CASKPQGAVYGYTF
TRBJ2-3,TRBD1,-,TRBV7-9,TGTGCCAGCAGCCGGACAGGGCCAGATACGCAGTATTTT,CASSRTGPDTQYF
TRBJ1-4,TRBD1,-,TRBV9,TGTGCCAGCAGGACCGACAGGGATGAAAAACTGTTTTTT,CASRTDRDEKLFF
TRBJ2-7,-,few,TRBV6-6,TGTGCCAGCAGCGCGGGCTCCTCTAGGCTGCGCGAGCAGTACTTC,CASSAGSSRLREQYF
TRBJ1-2,TRBD1,-,TRBV7-9,TGTGCCAGCAGCCTACCGGACAGGGATTATAACTATGGCTACACCTTC,CASSLPDRDYNYGYTF
TRBJ2-7,TRBD2,few,TRBV7-9,TGTGCCAGCAGCTTAGTACTAGCGGGAGGTGGTGCACCCCACGAGCAGTACTTC,CASSLVLAGGGAPHEQYF
TRBJ2-3,TRBD1,-,TRBV11-3,TGTGCCAGCAGCGGATCCAGGGGGAATACGCAGTATTTT,CASSGSRGNTQYF
TRBJ2-1,-,-,TRBV4-1,TGCGCCAGCAGCCAATCCGGTCCCACCAATGAGCAGTTCTTC,CASSQSGPTNEQFF
TRBJ1-2,TRBD1,-,TRBV19,TGTGCCAGTAACAGACAGGGCAGATGGGGCTACACCTTC,CASNRQGRWGYTF
TRBJ2-3,-,-,TRBV7-9,TGTGCCAGCAGCTTAGGTCTAACGGGGTCCACAGATACGCAGTATTTT,CASSLGLTGSTDTQYF
TRBJ2-5,TRBD2,-,TRBV6-4,TGTGCCAGCAGTAAGAATTGTGGCGGGAGATCTGGCGCCCAGTACTTC,CASSKNCGGRSGAQYF
TRBJ2-7,-,-,TRBV14,TGTGCCAGCAGCCTTGGGGCACGGCTCTACGAGCAGTACTTC,CASSLGARLYEQYF
TRBJ1-3,-,-,TRBV11-3,TGTGCCAGCAGCCCAAGCCGGGACTTCGGAAACACCATATATTTT,CASSPSRDFGNTIYF
TRBJ2-5,TRBD1,-,TRBV7-2,TGTGCCAGCAGCCCGCAGGGGGCGCGAGAGACCCAGTACTTC,CASSPQGARETQYF
TRBJ2-3,TRBD2,-,TRBV4-1,TGCGCCAGCAGCCAAGGTCCTAGCGGGAGCGGCACAGATACGCAGTATTTT,CASSQGPSGSGTDTQYF
TRBJ1-3,-,-,TRBV18,TGTGCCAGCTCGCAGGACAGCTCTGGAAACACCATATATTTT,CASSQDSSGNTIYF
TRBJ2-5,TRBD2,-,TRBV6-1,TGTGCCAGCAGGAAGGGGACTAGCGGACAAGAGACCCAGTACTTC,CASRKGTSGQETQYF
TRBJ1-2,TRBD1,few,TRBV11-3,TGTGCCAGCAGCGCCCTTACAGGGGGCCCTGGCTACACCTTC,CASSALTGGPGYTF
TRBJ2-2,TRBD2,-,TRBV11-3,TGTGCCAGCAGCTTAGCGGGGGGGAACACCGGGGAGCTGTTTTTT,CASSLAGGNTGELFF
TRBJ1-2,TRBD1,-,TRBV29-1,TGCAGCGTTGTAGTCCGACAGGGTGGAAACTATGGCTACACCTTC,CSVVVRQGGNYGYTF
TRBJ2-3,TRBD1,-,TRBV6-1,TGTGCCAGCAGTGGGCGACAGGGGCTTAATACAGATACGCAGTATTTT,CASSGRQGLNTDTQYF
TRBJ2-5,-,few,TRBV2,TGTGCCAGCAGTGAGGGGTATCGGGATCAAGAGACCCAGTACTTC,CASSEGYRDQETQYF
TRBJ2-3,-,once,TRBV7-2,TGTGCCAGCAGCCCTTCTAGTGGGTGGGGCACAGATACGCAGTATTTT,CASSPSSGWGTDTQYF
TRBJ2-3,TRBD2,-,TRBV7-7,TGTGCCAGCAGCTTTGGAGCGGGGGCTAGCACAGATACGCAGTATTTT,CASSFGAGASTDTQYF
TRBJ1-4,-,-,TRBV10-3,TGTGCCATCAGAGCCCAAGGAGTGAGAGAAAAACTGTTTTTT,CAIRAQGVREKLFF
TRBJ1-5,-,-,TRBV5-1,TGCGCCAGCAGTTTGGCCGGGCTCTTAGATGAGGGTCAGCCCCAGCATTTT,CASSLAGLLDEGQPQHF
TRBJ2-2,-,-,TRBV28,TGTGCCAGCAGTTTGTTGTCTAGCGTCCGAACCGGGGAGCTGTTTTTT,CASSLLSSVRTGELFF
TRBJ1-1,TRBD1,-,TRBV5-6,TGTGCCAGCAGCGCGCTGGGACAGGGGGCGCGCGCTGAAGCTTTCTTT,CASSALGQGARAEAFF
TRBJ1-4,-,-,TRBV6-6,TGTGCCAGCACTTCAGTTGCAACTAATGAAAAACTGTTTTTT,CASTSVATNEKLFF
TRBJ2-1,-,-,TRBV2,TGTGCCAGCAGGGACTGGCGCAACAATGAGCAGTTCTTC,CASRDWRNNEQFF
TRBJ1-1,TRBD1,-,TRBV19,TGTGCCAGTAGTATATCCAGGGGGGACACTGAAGCTTTCTTT,CASSISRGDTEAFF
TRBJ2-1,-,-,TRBV27,TGTGCCAGCAGTTTAGGAGGACCATACAATGAGCAGTTCTTC,CASSLGGPYNEQFF
TRBJ2-7,-,-,TRBV11-2,TGTGCCAGCAGCGCCCTTTTCGGGGGAGCCTACGAGCAGTACTTC,CASSALFGGAYEQYF